These T cell receptor beta chains were read from a single sample in a study of T-cell memory formation after mild COVID-19. TCRdb passed the 5' RACE reads through MiXCR, listing each CDR3 protein once. The table lists more than 300,000 distinct CDR3 sequences, more than 20% of them singletons, with 21% in the top ten. The material sequenced was PBMCs or a T cell subset sorted from them (not recorded which). The receptors derive from a man aged 18 to 29 who had mild COVID-19 (a few samples of this study predate the infection). Cell type and time point are not known. Each CDR3 is given without its conserved first and last residue. Fields, in order: V gene, clone size, J gene, CDR3 protein. Clone size is given for some rows only: seen once, a few or many times, or a class if the clone is expanded.

>TRBV3-1|-|TRBJ1-1
ASSPSDSNTEAF
>TRBV7-9|many|TRBJ1-4
ASSTQGGEKLF
>TRBV29-1|few|TRBJ1-1
SVGRLSLGTEAF
>TRBV6-1|few|TRBJ2-1
ASSGLAGGTYNEQF
>TRBV4-3|few|TRBJ1-4
ASSHETGNEKLF
>TRBV19|-|TRBJ2-2
ASSGYHTGELF
>TRBV7-7|-|TRBJ2-5
ASSLSVDRDQETQY
>TRBV20-1|once|TRBJ1-2
SAQAGGSDYGYT
>TRBV5-1|few|TRBJ1-6
ASSLLSGTVNSPLH
>TRBV7-9|-|TRBJ2-7
ASSLEGTGAYEQY
>TRBV20-1|-|TRBJ1-1
SARDPGAPEAF
>TRBV7-3|few|TRBJ2-3
ASSPSGGAPDTQY
>TRBV4-3|few|TRBJ2-4
ASSQQGAGSKNIQY
>TRBV5-1|-|TRBJ1-6
ASSAGTGQNSPLH
>TRBV7-9|few|TRBJ2-3
ASSLMDSDTQY
>TRBV12-3/TRBV12-4|-|TRBJ2-3
ASSLRTMPDTQY
>TRBV5-6|many|TRBJ2-2
ASSLGPPSNTGELF
>TRBV29-1|few|TRBJ2-2
SVEDKGVTGELF
>TRBV10-2|-|TRBJ2-7
ASSPLVAPYEQY
>TRBV5-1|-|TRBJ2-7
ASNLLGTGEGEQY
>TRBV4-3|-|TRBJ2-2
ASSQDPQGVTGELF
>TRBV10-2|-|TRBJ1-2
ASRPDRQTHGYT
>TRBV6-4|few|TRBJ2-3
ASSASRSGENTDTQY
>TRBV7-9|-|TRBJ2-1
ASSQGLAGVTYNEQF
>TRBV20-1|-|TRBJ2-3
SARGESTDTQY
>TRBV6-5|-|TRBJ1-2
ASRLQGIGYT
>TRBV5-1|few|TRBJ1-3
ASSPGAGAGNTIY
>TRBV6-6|-|TRBJ2-7
ASSYQDPYEQY